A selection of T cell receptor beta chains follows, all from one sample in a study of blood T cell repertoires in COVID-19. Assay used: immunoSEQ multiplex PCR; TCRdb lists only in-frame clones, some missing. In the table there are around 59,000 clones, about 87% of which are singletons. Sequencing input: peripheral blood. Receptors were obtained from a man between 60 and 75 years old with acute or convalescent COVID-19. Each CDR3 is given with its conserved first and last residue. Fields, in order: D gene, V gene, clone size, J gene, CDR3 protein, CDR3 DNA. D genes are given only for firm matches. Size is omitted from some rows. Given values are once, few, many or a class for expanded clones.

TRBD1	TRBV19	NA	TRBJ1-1	CASRQQGDTEAFF	TGTGCCAGTAGACAGCAGGGGGACACTGAAGCTTTCTTT
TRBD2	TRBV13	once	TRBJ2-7	CASSYGTSGSLEYF	TGTGCCAGCAGCTACGGGACTAGCGGGAGCCTAGAGTACTTC
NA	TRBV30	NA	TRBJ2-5	CAWKGGSGWTQYF	TGTGCCTGGAAAGGAGGGAGCGGATGGACCCAGTACTTC
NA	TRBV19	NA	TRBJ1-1	CASSVDIDTEAFF	TGTGCCAGTAGTGTCGACATAGACACTGAAGCTTTCTTT
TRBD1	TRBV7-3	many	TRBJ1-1	CASSWGQGDMSEAFF	TGTGCCAGCAGCTGGGGACAGGGAGATATGTCTGAAGCTTTCTTT
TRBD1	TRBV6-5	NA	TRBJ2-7	CASSPDRASYEQYF	TGTGCCAGCAGCCCGGACAGGGCAAGCTACGAGCAGTACTTC
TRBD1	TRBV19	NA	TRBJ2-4	CASQTTGTGDIQYF	TGTGCCAGCCAAACAACCGGGACAGGGGACATTCAGTACTTC
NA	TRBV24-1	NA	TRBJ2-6	CATSDRPGTGRGTAGANVLTF	TGTGCCACCAGTGACCGTCCCGGGACCGGGCGGGGTACGGCTGGGGCCAACGTCCTGACTTTC
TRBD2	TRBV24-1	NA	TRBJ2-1	CATSDPQREGSYNEQFF	TGTGCCACCAGTGATCCCCAGCGGGAGGGGTCCTACAATGAGCAGTTCTTC
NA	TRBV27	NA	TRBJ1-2	CASSFRGAQGYTF	TGTGCCAGCAGTTTTCGGGGGGCTCAGGGCTACACCTTC
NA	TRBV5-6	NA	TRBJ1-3	CASSSPVTNTIYF	TGTGCCAGCAGCTCGCCGGTGACTAACACCATATATTTT
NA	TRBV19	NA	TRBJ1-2	CATREGDGYTF	TGTGCCACCCGTGAGGGGGATGGCTACACCTTC
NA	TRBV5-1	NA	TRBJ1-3	CASSPDSPISGNTIYF	TGCGCCAGCAGCCCGGACAGCCCAATTTCTGGAAACACCATATATTTT
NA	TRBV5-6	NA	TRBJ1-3	CASSLRAQGRNTIYF	TGTGCCAGCAGCTTGCGCGCACAGGGAAGAAACACCATATATTTT
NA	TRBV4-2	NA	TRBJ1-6	CASTAKVVVRQASNSPLHF	TGTGCCAGCACCGCCAAGGTCGTCGTCCGACAGGCCAGTAATTCACCCCTCCACTTT
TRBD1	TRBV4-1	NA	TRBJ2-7	CASSQAGTGASYEQYF	TGCGCCAGCAGCCAAGCCGGGACAGGGGCCTCCTACGAGCAGTACTTC
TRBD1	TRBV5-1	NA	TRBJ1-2	CASSQTGTGPYGYTF	TGCGCCAGCAGCCAGACCGGGACAGGGCCCTATGGCTACACCTTC
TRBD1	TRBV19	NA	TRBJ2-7	CASSMGRNRGTSHEQYF	TGTGCCAGTAGTATGGGCCGGAACAGGGGAACATCCCACGAGCAGTACTTC
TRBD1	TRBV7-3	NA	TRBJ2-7	CASSLRSSFDGTGEYEQYF	TGTGCCAGCAGCTTAAGGTCTTCGTTTGATGGGACAGGGGAGTACGAGCAGTACTTC
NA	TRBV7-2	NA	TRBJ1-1	CASASLLGRTEAFF	TGTGCCAGCGCCTCATTGCTAGGAAGGACTGAAGCTTTCTTT
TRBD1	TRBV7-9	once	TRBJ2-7	CASSGRDSSYEQYF	TGTGCCAGCAGCGGCCGGGACAGTAGCTACGAGCAGTACTTC
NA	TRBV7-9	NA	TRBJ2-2	CASSSRGRGGSGELFF	TGTGCCAGCAGCTCTAGAGGGCGCGGGGGCTCCGGGGAGCTGTTTTTT
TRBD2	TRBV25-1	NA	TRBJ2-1	CASSVSGRSSYNEQFF	TGTGCCAGCAGTGTTAGCGGGAGGAGTTCCTACAATGAGCAGTTCTTC
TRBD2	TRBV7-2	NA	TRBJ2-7	CASSSRGGVYEQYF	TGTGCCAGCAGCTCCCGCGGGGGGGTCTACGAGCAGTACTTC
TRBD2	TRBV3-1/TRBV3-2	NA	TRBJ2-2	CASSPWTSGGNTGELFF	TGTGCCAGCAGCCCTTGGACTAGCGGGGGGAACACCGGGGAGCTGTTTTTT
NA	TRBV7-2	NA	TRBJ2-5	CASRNFGEAQYF	TGTGCCAGCCGAAACTTTGGGGAGGCCCAGTACTTC
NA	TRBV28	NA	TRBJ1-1	CASSLQGLNTEAFF	TGTGCCAGCAGTTTACAGGGGCTGAACACTGAAGCTTTCTTT
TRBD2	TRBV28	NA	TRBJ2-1	CASLLGGTSGRGEQFF	TGTGCCAGTCTACTGGGCGGGACTAGCGGCAGGGGTGAGCAGTTCTTC
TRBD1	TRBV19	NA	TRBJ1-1	CASSTGQAVNTEAFF	TGTGCCAGTAGTACTGGACAGGCCGTGAACACTGAAGCTTTCTTT
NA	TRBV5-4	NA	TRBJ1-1	CASSLGQNMNTEAFF	TGTGCCAGCAGCTTGGGGCAGAACATGAACACTGAAGCTTTCTTT
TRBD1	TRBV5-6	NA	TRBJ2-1	CASSPGTGGFSYNEQFF	TGTGCCAGCAGCCCTGGGACAGGGGGATTCTCCTACAATGAGCAGTTCTTC
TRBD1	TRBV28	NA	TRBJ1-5	CASSQDRGNQPQHF	TGTGCCAGCAGTCAGGACAGGGGGAATCAGCCCCAGCATTTT
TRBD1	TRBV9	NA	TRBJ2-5	CASSPRTGEEETQYF	TGTGCCAGCAGCCCGCGGACAGGGGAGGAAGAGACCCAGTACTTC
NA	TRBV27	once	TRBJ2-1	CASRGGVNYNEQFF	TGTGCCAGCAGAGGGGGAGTAAACTACAATGAGCAGTTCTTC
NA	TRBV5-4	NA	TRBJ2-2	CASRPRAGELFF	TGTGCCAGCAGGCCCAGGGCCGGGGAGCTGTTTTTT
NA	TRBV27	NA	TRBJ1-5	CASSPRGGNQPQHF	TGTGCCAGCAGTCCCCGTGGGGGGAACCAGCCCCAGCATTTT
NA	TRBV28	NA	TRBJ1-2	CATVAGADLRGYTF	TGTGCCACTGTGGCGGGGGCCGATCTAAGGGGCTACACCTTC
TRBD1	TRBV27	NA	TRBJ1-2	CASSLSGQGLRAF	TGTGCCAGCAGTCTCTCGGGACAGGGCCTACGGGCCTTC
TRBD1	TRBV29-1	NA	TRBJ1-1	CSVDPWASGGNTEAFF	TGCAGCGTTGACCCGTGGGCCTCAGGGGGGAACACTGAAGCTTTCTTT
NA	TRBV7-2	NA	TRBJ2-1	CASSSTSVGEQFF	TGTGCCAGCAGCTCGACCTCGGTGGGCGAGCAGTTCTTC
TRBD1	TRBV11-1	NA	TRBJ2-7	CASSLEGGAQAEQYF	TGTGCCAGCAGCTTAGAAGGGGGCGCGCAGGCCGAGCAGTACTTC
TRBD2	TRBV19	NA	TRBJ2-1	CASSIRASGKNEQFF	TGTGCCAGTAGTATTAGGGCTAGCGGAAAAAATGAGCAGTTCTTC
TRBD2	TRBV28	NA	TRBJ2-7	CASLPSGRAHEQYF	TGTGCCAGCCTCCCTAGCGGGAGGGCCCACGAGCAGTACTTC
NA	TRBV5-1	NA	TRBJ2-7	CASSFSESYEQYF	TGCGCCAGCAGCTTTTCGGAGTCCTACGAGCAGTACTTC
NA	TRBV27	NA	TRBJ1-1	CASSLYRGGTTEAFF	TGTGCCAGCAGTTTATACCGGGGTGGAACAACTGAAGCTTTCTTT
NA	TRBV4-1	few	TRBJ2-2	CASSPDRIFTGELFF	TGCGCCAGCAGCCCTGACAGGATTTTCACCGGGGAGCTGTTTTTT
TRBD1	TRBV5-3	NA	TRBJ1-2	CPGQGYYGYTF	TGCCCGGGACAGGGGTACTATGGCTACACCTTC